This is a list of T cell receptor beta chains from one sample in a study of blood T cell repertoires in COVID-19. Libraries were prepared by immunoSEQ multiplex PCR; TCRdb keeps only in-frame clonotypes and omits some of them. This table has roughly 49,000 clones, roughly 80% appearing once. The material sequenced was peripheral blood. Receptors were obtained from a man aged 50 to 60 with active COVID-19. Both conserved end residues are part of each CDR3. The D gene is left open where the match is weak. Where a row states a size, it is once, few, many or the class of an expanded clone; other rows omit it.

d_call,j_call,v_call,clone_size,cdr3_aa,cdr3_nt
NA,TRBJ2-1,TRBV6-2/TRBV6-3,NA,CASSLRGEQFF,TGTGCCAGCAGTCTAAGGGGTGAGCAGTTCTTC
NA,TRBJ1-4,TRBV5-1,few,CASSLILQQGRGRFNEKLFF,TGCGCCAGCAGCTTGATCTTACAACAGGGAAGAGGTCGCTTCAATGAAAAACTGTTTTTT
NA,TRBJ2-5,TRBV5-6,once,CASSRTSHETQYF,TGTGCCAGCAGCCGGACATCTCACGAGACCCAGTACTTC
NA,TRBJ2-3,TRBV13,NA,CASSLIADTQYF,TGTGCCAGCAGCCTTATTGCGGATACGCAGTATTTT
TRBD1,TRBJ1-5,TRBV3-1/TRBV3-2,NA,CASSQSLDRVFQPQHF,TGTGCCAGCAGCCAATCCCTTGACAGGGTATTTCAGCCCCAGCATTTT
TRBD1,TRBJ1-1,TRBV5-1,few,CASSQGAGTEAFF,TGCGCCAGTAGTCAGGGGGCAGGCACTGAAGCTTTCTTT
NA,TRBJ1-3,TRBV6-5,NA,CASSYSNSVGDTIYF,TGTGCCAGCAGTTACTCGAACAGTGTGGGAGACACCATATATTTT
TRBD2,TRBJ2-5,TRBV5-1,few,CASSSGLAGKETQYF,TGCGCCAGCAGCTCAGGACTAGCGGGAAAAGAGACCCAGTACTTC
TRBD1,TRBJ1-2,TRBV6-1,NA,CASSESGTGGYYGYTF,TGTGCCAGCAGTGAGTCAGGGACAGGGGGCTACTATGGCTACACCTTC
TRBD2,TRBJ2-1,TRBV2,NA,CAIEAGAINNEQFF,TGTGCCATCGAAGCGGGGGCTATAAACAATGAGCAGTTCTTC
TRBD2,TRBJ2-3,TRBV18,NA,CASSLAGGSDTDTQYF,TGTGCCAGCTCACTTGCGGGGGGGTCTGACACAGATACGCAGTATTTT
NA,TRBJ2-7,TRBV5-4,NA,CASSSQASPYEQYF,TGTGCCAGCAGCTCACAAGCTAGCCCCTACGAGCAGTACTTC
NA,TRBJ2-7,TRBV29-1,NA,CSVGRFDYEQYF,TGCAGCGTTGGCAGGTTTGACTACGAGCAGTACTTC